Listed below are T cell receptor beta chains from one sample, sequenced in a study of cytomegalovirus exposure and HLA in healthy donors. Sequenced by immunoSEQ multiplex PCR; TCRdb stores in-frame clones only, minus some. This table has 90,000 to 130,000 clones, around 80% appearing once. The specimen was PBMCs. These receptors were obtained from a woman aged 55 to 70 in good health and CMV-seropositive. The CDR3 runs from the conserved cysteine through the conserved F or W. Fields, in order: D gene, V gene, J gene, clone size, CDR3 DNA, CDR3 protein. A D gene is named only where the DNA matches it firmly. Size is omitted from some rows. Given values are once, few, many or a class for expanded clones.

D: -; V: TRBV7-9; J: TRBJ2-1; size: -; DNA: TGTGCCAGCAGCTTAACCGGGAGTGGGTGGAATGAGCAGTTCTTC; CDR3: CASSLTGSGWNEQFF
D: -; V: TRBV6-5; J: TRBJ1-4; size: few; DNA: TGTGCCAGCAGTTGGAGTTTTAATGAAAAACTGTTTTTT; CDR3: CASSWSFNEKLFF
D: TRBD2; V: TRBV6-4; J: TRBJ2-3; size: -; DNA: TGTGCCAGCAGCCAGCGGGAGGGCGGAACAGATACGCAGTATTTT; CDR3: CASSQREGGTDTQYF
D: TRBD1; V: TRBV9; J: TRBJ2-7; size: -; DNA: TGTGCCAGCAGCGTACTAGGGACAGGGTACGAGCAGTACTTC; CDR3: CASSVLGTGYEQYF
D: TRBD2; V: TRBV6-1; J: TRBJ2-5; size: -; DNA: TGTGCCAGCAAGTTGGTAGCGGGAGCGGCAGAGACCCAGTACTTC; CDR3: CASKLVAGAAETQYF
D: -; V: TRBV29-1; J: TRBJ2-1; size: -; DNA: TGCAGCGTTGAAGCTGCCTACAATGAGCAGTTCTTC; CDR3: CSVEAAYNEQFF
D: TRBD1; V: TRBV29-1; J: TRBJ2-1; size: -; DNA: TGCAGCGTTGATGGCCAGGGGGCGTACAATGAGCAGTTCTTC; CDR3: CSVDGQGAYNEQFF
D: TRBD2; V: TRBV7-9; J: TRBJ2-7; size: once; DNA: TGTGCCAGCAGCTTGACGGGACTAGCGTTCGAGCAGTACTTC; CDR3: CASSLTGLAFEQYF
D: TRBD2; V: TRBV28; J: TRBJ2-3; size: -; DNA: TGTGCCAGCAGTTTCGGGCGTAGCGGGAGAGGCACAGATACGCAGTATTTT; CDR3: CASSFGRSGRGTDTQYF
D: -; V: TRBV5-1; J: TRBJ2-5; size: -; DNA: TGCGCCAGCAGCGGGGGAGGTGACCAAGAGACCCAGTACTTC; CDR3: CASSGGGDQETQYF
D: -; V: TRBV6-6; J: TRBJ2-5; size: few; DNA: TGTGCCAGCAGCCCCCAGGTCGGAGAGACCCAGTACTTC; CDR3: CASSPQVGETQYF
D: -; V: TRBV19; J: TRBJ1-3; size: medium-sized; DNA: TGTGCCAGTAGTCCCTCAGTTCACTCTGGAAACACCATATATTTT; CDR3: CASSPSVHSGNTIYF
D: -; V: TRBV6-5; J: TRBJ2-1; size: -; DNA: TGTGCCAGCTGCGGGACAGCCAACAATGAGCAGTTCTTC; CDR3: CASCGTANNEQFF
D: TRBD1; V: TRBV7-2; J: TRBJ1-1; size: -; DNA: TGTGCCAGCAGCTGGGGACAGGTACTTGAAGCTTTCTTT; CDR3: CASSWGQVLEAFF
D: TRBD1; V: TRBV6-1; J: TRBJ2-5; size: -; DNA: TGTGCCAGCAGTGAGATGGGACAGAAGCAAGAGACCCAGTACTTC; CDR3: CASSEMGQKQETQYF
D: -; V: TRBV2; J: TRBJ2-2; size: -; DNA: TGTGCCAGCAGTGCGACAACAACAGGGACCGGGGAGCTGTTTTTT; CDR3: CASSATTTGTGELFF
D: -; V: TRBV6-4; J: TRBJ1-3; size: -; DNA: TGTGCCAGCGGGTCGCGGAACACCATATATTTT; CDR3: CASGSRNTIYF
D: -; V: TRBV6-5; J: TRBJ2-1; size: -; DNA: TGTGCCAGCAGCCGACGGGCCTACAATGAGCAGTTCTTC; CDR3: CASSRRAYNEQFF
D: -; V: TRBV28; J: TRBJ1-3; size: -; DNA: TGTGCCAGCAGTTTAATTTCGTCCTCTGGAAACACCATATATTTT; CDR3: CASSLISSSGNTIYF
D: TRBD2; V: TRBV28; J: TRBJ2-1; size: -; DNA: TGTGCCAGCAGTTACCTCCCGTTTAGCGGGAACTACAATGAGCAGTTCTTC; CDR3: CASSYLPFSGNYNEQFF
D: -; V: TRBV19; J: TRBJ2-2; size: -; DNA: TGTGCCAGTAGTCTTGCCGGGGAGCTGTTTTTT; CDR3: CASSLAGELFF
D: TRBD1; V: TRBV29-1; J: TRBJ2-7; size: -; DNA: TGCAGCGTTGAAGTGTCTCTAACAGGGGGCTCGTACGAGCAGTACTTC; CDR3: CSVEVSLTGGSYEQYF
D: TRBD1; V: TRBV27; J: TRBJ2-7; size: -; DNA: TGTGCCAGCAGTTTACGGGACAGGGGACACGAGCAGTACTTC; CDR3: CASSLRDRGHEQYF
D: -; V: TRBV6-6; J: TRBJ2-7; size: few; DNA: TGTGCCAGCAGTTACCTTGACAGAGCCTACGAGCAGTACTTC; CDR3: CASSYLDRAYEQYF
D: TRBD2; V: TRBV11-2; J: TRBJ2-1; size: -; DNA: TGTGCCAGCAGTCACAACAGCGGGACTAGCGGAAACAATGAGCAGTTCTTC; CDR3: CASSHNSGTSGNNEQFF
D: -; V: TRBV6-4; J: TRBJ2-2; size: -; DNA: TGTGCCAGCAGTGTTACTTGGAACACCGGGGAGCTGTTTTTT; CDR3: CASSVTWNTGELFF
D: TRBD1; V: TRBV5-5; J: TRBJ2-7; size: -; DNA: TGTGCCAGCAGCTTGCAGGGGGCATCCTACGAGCAGTACTTC; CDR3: CASSLQGASYEQYF
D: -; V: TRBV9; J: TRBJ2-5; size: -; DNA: TGTGCCAGCAGCGTAGCGAGTGGAGGGAGCGGGACCCAGTACTTC; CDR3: CASSVASGGSGTQYF
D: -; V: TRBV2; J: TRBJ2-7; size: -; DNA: TGTGCCGGCAAATTTGACCGGGACTTAAACTACGAGCAGTACTTC; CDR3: CAGKFDRDLNYEQYF
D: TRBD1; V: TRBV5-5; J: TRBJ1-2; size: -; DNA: TGTGCCAGCAGCTTGGACTGGGACAGATCATACTATGGCTACACCTTC; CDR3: CASSLDWDRSYYGYTF
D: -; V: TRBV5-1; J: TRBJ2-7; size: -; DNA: TGCGCCAGCGCCCCAACCGGAGCCTACGAGCAGTACTTC; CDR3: CASAPTGAYEQYF
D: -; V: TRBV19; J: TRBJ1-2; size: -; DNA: TGTGCCAGTAGTATAGTACAGGCATATGGCTGCACCTTC; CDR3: CASSIVQAYGCTF
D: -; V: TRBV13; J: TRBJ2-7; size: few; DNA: TGTGCCAGCAGCTTAGCCCCCTCCCTCGAGCAGTACTTC; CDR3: CASSLAPSLEQYF
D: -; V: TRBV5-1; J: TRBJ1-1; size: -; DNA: TGCGCCAGCAGCCCCGGACGGAATCAGGGCAGCACTGAAGCTTTCTTT; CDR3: CASSPGRNQGSTEAFF
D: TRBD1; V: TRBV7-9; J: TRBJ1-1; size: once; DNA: TGTTCCAGCAGCAATAACCGACAGGGTCCCTCAGCTTTCTTT; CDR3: CSSSNNRQGPSAFF
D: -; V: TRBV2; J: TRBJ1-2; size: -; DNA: TGTGCCAGCACTCTGGCAGCGGAGAACTATGGCTACACCTTC; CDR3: CASTLAAENYGYTF
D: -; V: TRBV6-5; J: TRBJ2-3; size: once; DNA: TGTGCCAGCAGTTACGAGGGCTTAATCGCAGATACGCAGTATTTT; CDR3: CASSYEGLIADTQYF
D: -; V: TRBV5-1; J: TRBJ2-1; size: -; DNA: TGCGCCAGCAGCTTTGGAGGACAGCGCCGCAATGAGCAGTTCTTC; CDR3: CASSFGGQRRNEQFF
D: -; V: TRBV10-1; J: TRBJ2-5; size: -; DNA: TGCGCCAGCAGTGAATTTGACACTCAGGAGACCCAGTACTTC; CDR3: CASSEFDTQETQYF
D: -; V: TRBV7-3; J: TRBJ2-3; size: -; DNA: TGTGCCAGCAGCTTAGGCCCCAGCACAGATACGCAGTATTTT; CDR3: CASSLGPSTDTQYF
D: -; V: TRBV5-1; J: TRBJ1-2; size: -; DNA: TGCGCCAGCAGCTTGGTGGTCAGCGGGGCCTATGGCTACACCTTC; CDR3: CASSLVVSGAYGYTF